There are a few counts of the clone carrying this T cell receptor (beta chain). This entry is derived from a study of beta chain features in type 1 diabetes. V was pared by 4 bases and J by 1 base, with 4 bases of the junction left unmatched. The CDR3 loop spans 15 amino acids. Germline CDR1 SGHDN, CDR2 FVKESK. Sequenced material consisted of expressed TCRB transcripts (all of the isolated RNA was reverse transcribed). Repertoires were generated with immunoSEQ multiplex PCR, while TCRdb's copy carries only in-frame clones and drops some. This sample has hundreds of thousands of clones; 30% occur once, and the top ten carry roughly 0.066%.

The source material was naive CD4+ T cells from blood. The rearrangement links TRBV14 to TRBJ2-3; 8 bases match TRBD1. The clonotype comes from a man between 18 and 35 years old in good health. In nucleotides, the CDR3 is TGTGCCAGCAGCCGAGGACAGGGTGGCACAGATACGCAGTATTTT. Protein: CASSRGQGGTDTQYF.